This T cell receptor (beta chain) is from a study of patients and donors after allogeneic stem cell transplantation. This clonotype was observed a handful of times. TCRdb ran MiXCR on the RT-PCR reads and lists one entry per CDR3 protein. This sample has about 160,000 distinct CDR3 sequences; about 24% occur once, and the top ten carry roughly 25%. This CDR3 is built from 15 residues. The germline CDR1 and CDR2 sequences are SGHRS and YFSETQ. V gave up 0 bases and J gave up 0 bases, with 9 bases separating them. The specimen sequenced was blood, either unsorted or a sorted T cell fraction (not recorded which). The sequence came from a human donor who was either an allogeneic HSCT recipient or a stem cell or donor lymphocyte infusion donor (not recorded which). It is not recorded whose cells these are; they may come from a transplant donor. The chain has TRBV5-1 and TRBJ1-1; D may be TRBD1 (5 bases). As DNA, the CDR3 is TGCGCCAGCAGCTTGGGGACACTAATGAACACTGAAGCTTTCTTT. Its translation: CASSLGTLMNTEAFF.